This entry features one T cell receptor (beta chain) sequence. This specimen comes from a study of T-cell reconstitution after alpha-beta-depleted transplantation in children. The CDR3 sequence is 13 residues long. V dropped 7 bases and J dropped 4 bases, with 10 bases sitting between them. Preparation of the TCRbeta library involved a method that used unique molecular identifiers. TCRdb reprocessed the PCR reads via MiXCR and lists one record per CDR3 protein. The data show 450,000 to 500,000 distinct CDR3 sequences, with around 12% seen just once and about 6% held by the top ten. Source: PBMCs from the stem cell graft donor, taken from the stem cell graft. The source of this sequence is a human donor who donated a stem cell graft to a child with combined immunodeficiency. The chain has TRBV12-3 or TRBV12-4 and TRBJ1-4; D possibly corresponds to TRBD1 (6 bases). CDR3 loop: CASNRDINEKLFF. The CDR3 DNA is TGTGCCAGCAACAGGGACATTAATGAAAAACTGTTTTTT.